Shown below are 6 T cell receptor beta chains from a single sample sequenced in a study of blood T cell repertoires in COVID-19. Profiled with immunoSEQ multiplex PCR; TCRdb holds only in-frame clones, not every one. This table holds more than 200,000 clones, around 90% found once. Sequencing was performed on peripheral blood. The receptors shown here come from a man younger than 40 with COVID-19, enrolled during active disease.

The CDR3 DNA reads TGTGCCAGCCGCGGGGACCAGGGGAATGGCTACACCTTC. Its translation: CASRGDQGNGYTF. This sequence joins TRBV9 and TRBJ1-2, with D possibly matching TRBD1 (6 bases). V was cut by 7 bases and J by 6 bases, with 16 bases left in between. In germline, CDR1 is SGDLS, CDR2 YYNGEE. This CDR3 region has 13 residues.

The CDR3 protein is CASSHGENSPLHF. In DNA form, the CDR3 reads TGCGCCAGCAGCCACGGGGAGAATTCACCCCTCCACTTT. The V call is TRBV4-3, the J call TRBJ1-6; D remains unclear. This CDR3 contains 13 residues. CDR1 is LGHNA, CDR2 YSLEER, per germline. Trimming removed 3 bases from V and 7 bases from J, with 7 bases in between.

The chain joins TRBV10-3 to TRBJ2-7; no clear D. The CDR3 contains 14 residues. Trimming cost V 4 bases and J 2 bases, with 12 bases left between them. CDR1 and CDR2 (germline): ENHRY, SYGVKD. CDR3 nucleotides: TGTGCCATCAGTGCATCGGTATTTACCTACGAGCAGTACTTC. This codes for CAISASVFTYEQYF.

The chain links TRBV4-3 to TRBJ1-2; 9 bases fit TRBD1. CDR1 LGHNA and CDR2 YSLEER come from the germline V gene. J was trimmed by 11 bases and V by 4 bases; bases with no gene match: 14. CDR3 length equals 15 residues. CDR3 nucleotides: TGCGCCAGCAGCCCTACGACAGGGGGTAAGAGTCGTTACACCTTC. This encodes CASSPTTGGKSRYTF.

The chain combines TRBV7-9 with TRBJ1-2; 7 bases are shared with TRBD1. Trimming at V came to 4 bases and at J to 6 bases, leaving 8 bases not matched to a gene. This CDR3 region has 14 residues. CDR1 and CDR2 (germline): SEHNR, FQNEAQ (reference sequence). The CDR3 loop is CASSWGTAGDGYTF. In DNA form, the CDR3 reads TGTGCCAGCAGCTGGGGGACAGCCGGAGATGGCTACACCTTC.

The V gene is TRBV6-5, the J gene TRBJ1-3, with a tentative D call TRBD1 (5 bases). The CDR3 runs to 15 residues. CDR1 is MNHEY, CDR2 SVGAGI, per germline. V was trimmed by 0 bases and J by 4 bases, leaving 10 bases between them. CDR3 residues: CASSYSKGRGNTIYF. CDR3 in DNA: TGTGCCAGCAGTTACTCAAAGGGGCGAGGAAACACCATATATTTT.